These T cell receptor beta chains were read from a single sample in a study of blood T cell repertoires in COVID-19. TCRdb's table, derived via immunoSEQ multiplex PCR, lists solely in-frame clones and lacks some. This table holds approximately 290,000 clones, roughly 80% found once. Source material: peripheral blood. The source is a person between 65 and 79 years old with COVID-19, enrolled during active disease. CDR3s include the opening cysteine and the closing phenylalanine or tryptophan. A D gene is named only where the DNA matches it firmly. Clone size is given for some rows only: seen once, a few or many times, or a class if the clone is expanded.

j_call	v_call	clone_size	d_call	cdr3_nt	cdr3_aa
TRBJ1-2	TRBV6-6	.	TRBD1	TGTGCCAGCAGTACCCGGGACAGACTTAACTATGGCTACACCTTC	CASSTRDRLNYGYTF
TRBJ2-7	TRBV4-1	.	.	TGCGCCAGCAGCCAGACTCTGGTCGGCGAGCAGTACTTC	CASSQTLVGEQYF
TRBJ1-1	TRBV2	.	.	TGTGCCAGCAGAGGTGGGAGGGTGAACACTGAAGCTTTCTTT	CASRGGRVNTEAFF
TRBJ1-2	TRBV19	.	TRBD1	TGTGCCAGTAGTGAGCCCGGGACAGCAAACTATGGCTACACCTTC	CASSEPGTANYGYTF
TRBJ2-5	TRBV11-2	.	.	TGTGCCAGCAGCTTGATAAGGGGGGGGGAGACCCAGTACTTC	CASSLIRGGETQYF
TRBJ2-3	TRBV6-5	.	.	TGTGCCAGCAGTTCCGCCTTAGGGGGAGATACGCAGTATTTT	CASSSALGGDTQYF
TRBJ2-5	TRBV7-2	.	.	TGTGCCAGCAGCCCGAACGGGTTGGCCGAGGAGACCCAGTACTTC	CASSPNGLAEETQYF
TRBJ2-5	TRBV27	.	TRBD2	TGTGCCAGCAGCGCGGGGGGTGTTGAGACCCAGTACTTC	CASSAGGVETQYF
TRBJ2-3	TRBV4-3	.	TRBD1	TGCGCCAGCACGAGGGGGCTAGGACGTTCAGATACGCAGTATTTT	CASTRGLGRSDTQYF
TRBJ2-2	TRBV28	.	TRBD1	TGTGCCAGCAGTGGATGGGACAGAACGAACACCGGGGAGCTGTTTTTT	CASSGWDRTNTGELFF
TRBJ2-5	TRBV6-6	.	.	TGTGCCAGCAGTTATTCTCCCCCGGGATGGCAAGAGACCCAGTACTTC	CASSYSPPGWQETQYF
TRBJ1-1	TRBV9	.	TRBD1	TGTGCCAGCAGCGTAGGGACAGGGGGCGCCTACACTGAAGCTTTCTTT	CASSVGTGGAYTEAFF
TRBJ1-5	TRBV10-3	once	TRBD1	TGTGCATCAGACAGGGAAGGAGTAGGGAATCAGCCCCAGCATTTT	CASDREGVGNQPQHF
TRBJ1-2	TRBV24-1	.	TRBD1	TGTGCCACCAGTGACACGGGACAGGGGAGCTATGGCTACACCTTC	CATSDTGQGSYGYTF
TRBJ1-3	TRBV11-2	.	.	TGTGCCAGCAGATTTACAGGGTCCGGAAACACCATATATTTT	CASRFTGSGNTIYF
TRBJ2-1	TRBV19	.	.	TGTGCCAGCTCAGTAAGCGTCAGCAATGAGCAGTTCTTC	CASSVSVSNEQFF
TRBJ1-1	TRBV12-3/TRBV12-4	.	TRBD1	TGTGCCAGCAGCTTCGACAGGGCCTCTGAAGCTTTCTTT	CASSFDRASEAFF
TRBJ1-3	TRBV19	.	TRBD1	TGTGCCAGTAGTATACCGAGGACAGGTGTACTCTCTGGAAACACCATATATTTT	CASSIPRTGVLSGNTIYF
TRBJ1-2	TRBV7-2	.	TRBD1	TGTGCCAGCAGCCGGGCAGGGGGCTATGGCTACACCTTC	CASSRAGGYGYTF
TRBJ2-7	TRBV10-3	few	TRBD1	TGTGCCATCAGTGAGTCTACAGGACAGGGCTACGAGCAGTACTTC	CAISESTGQGYEQYF
TRBJ2-3	TRBV2	.	.	TGTGCCAGCACCCGTGACAGCGGCACAGATACGCAGTATTTT	CASTRDSGTDTQYF
TRBJ1-5	TRBV30	.	.	TGTGCCTGGAGCCAGGCTTCTGATCAGCCCCAGCATTTT	CAWSQASDQPQHF
TRBJ2-1	TRBV19	.	TRBD2	TGTGCCAGTAGTAACCGACTAGCGGGACTATTGAACAATGAGCAGTTCTTC	CASSNRLAGLLNNEQFF
TRBJ2-3	TRBV21-1	few	.	TGTGCCAGCAGCAAAGGAGGAGCCCCGTGGGGCCCTCCGGACCACACAGATACGCAGTATTTT	CASSKGGAPWGPPDHTDTQYF
TRBJ2-7	TRBV19	.	.	TGTGCCAGTTCCTTCGACGAGCAGTACTTC	CASSFDEQYF
TRBJ2-2	TRBV9	.	TRBD2	TGTGCCAGCAGCGCTGGGGGGGCGAACACCGGGGAGCTGTTTTTT	CASSAGGANTGELFF
TRBJ2-5	TRBV18	.	TRBD1	TGTGCCAGCTCACTACGACAGGGTGTAGAGACCCAGTACTTC	CASSLRQGVETQYF
TRBJ2-5	TRBV5-8	.	.	TGTGCCAGCACGACCGGGGATGGCCACGAGACCCAGTACTTC	CASTTGDGHETQYF
TRBJ1-5	TRBV6-5	.	TRBD1	TGTGCCAGCGCCGACAGGGTAAATCAGCCCCAGCATTTT	CASADRVNQPQHF
TRBJ1-3	TRBV7-8	.	.	TGTGCCAGCAGCTTAGGTTTTAGGAGAAAAGGAGGAAACACCATATATTTT	CASSLGFRRKGGNTIYF
TRBJ2-2	TRBV6-5	.	.	TGTGCCAGCAGTTACTCCCTAGGGGTGAACACCGGGGAGCTGTTTTTT	CASSYSLGVNTGELFF
TRBJ1-2	TRBV5-1	.	.	TGCGCCAGCAGGGCGGAGCTGACTTATGGCTACACCTTC	CASRAELTYGYTF
TRBJ1-5	TRBV19	.	.	TGTGCCAGTACTCAGACAGGTAATAGCAATCAGCCCCAGCATTTT	CASTQTGNSNQPQHF
TRBJ1-1	TRBV5-1	.	.	TGCGCCAGCAGCTTGTATCAGGGTGACTCTGAAGCTTTCTTT	CASSLYQGDSEAFF
TRBJ2-2	TRBV6-2/TRBV6-3	.	.	TGTGCCAGCAGTTACTCGGGGAAGGGGCTGAGGTCCACCGGGGAGCTGTTTTTT	CASSYSGKGLRSTGELFF
TRBJ2-5	TRBV6-5	once	TRBD2	TGTGCCAGCAAAGGAGCGGGGGGACTGGGTACCCAGTACTTC	CASKGAGGLGTQYF
TRBJ2-7	TRBV7-8	.	TRBD2	TGTGCCAGCAGCGTAACTAGCGGGAGTATCTACGAGCAGTACTTC	CASSVTSGSIYEQYF
TRBJ2-7	TRBV5-1	.	TRBD2	TGCGCCAGCGGCCAGGCGACTAGCGGGGGGTCCTACGAGCAGTACTTC	CASGQATSGGSYEQYF
TRBJ2-5	TRBV3-1/TRBV3-2	.	.	TGTGCCAGCAGCCAAGGCGCTTTGGAGACCCAGTACTTC	CASSQGALETQYF
TRBJ2-7	TRBV3-1/TRBV3-2	.	.	TGTGCCAGCAGCCCAAAGCCTGCGGAAGCCTCCTACGAGCAGTACTTC	CASSPKPAEASYEQYF
TRBJ2-5	TRBV5-1	.	TRBD2	TGCGCCAGCAGCTCGGCGGGGGGAAAGGAGACCCAGTACTTC	CASSSAGGKETQYF
TRBJ2-3	TRBV12-3/TRBV12-4	.	TRBD1	TGTGCCACCCGACAGGGGGCGTTAGATACGCAGTATTTT	CATRQGALDTQYF
TRBJ1-6	TRBV3-1/TRBV3-2	.	TRBD1	TGTGCCAGCAGCCAAGATCCCGGCAGGGGGGATTCACCCCTCCACTTT	CASSQDPGRGDSPLHF
TRBJ1-4	TRBV2	.	.	TGTGCCACGACAGGACAGCATAATGAAAAACTGTTTTTT	CATTGQHNEKLFF
TRBJ2-3	TRBV10-3	.	TRBD2	TGTGCCTCCTACCGAAGCCCCGGACTAGCGGGCACAGATACGCAGTATTTT	CASYRSPGLAGTDTQYF
TRBJ2-1	TRBV7-2	.	TRBD2	TGTGCCAGCAGCAAACTAGCGGGAGGACTTAATGAGCAGTTCTTC	CASSKLAGGLNEQFF
TRBJ1-4	TRBV19	.	TRBD1	TGTGCCAGTCAACGGGACAGGGGCGAAAAACTGTTTTTT	CASQRDRGEKLFF
TRBJ1-4	TRBV7-9	.	.	TGTGCCAGCAGCTTATGGAGTGGGGGGACGCGTGGTGAAAAACTGTTTTTT	CASSLWSGGTRGEKLFF
TRBJ2-1	TRBV5-1	.	TRBD1	TGCGCCAGCAGCTTGAGGGGACAGGGGATTGGTGAGCAGTTCTTC	CASSLRGQGIGEQFF
TRBJ2-1	TRBV6-2/TRBV6-3	.	TRBD2	TGTGCCAGCAGCCGCACTAGCGGGATCTCCTACAATGAGCAGTTCTTC	CASSRTSGISYNEQFF